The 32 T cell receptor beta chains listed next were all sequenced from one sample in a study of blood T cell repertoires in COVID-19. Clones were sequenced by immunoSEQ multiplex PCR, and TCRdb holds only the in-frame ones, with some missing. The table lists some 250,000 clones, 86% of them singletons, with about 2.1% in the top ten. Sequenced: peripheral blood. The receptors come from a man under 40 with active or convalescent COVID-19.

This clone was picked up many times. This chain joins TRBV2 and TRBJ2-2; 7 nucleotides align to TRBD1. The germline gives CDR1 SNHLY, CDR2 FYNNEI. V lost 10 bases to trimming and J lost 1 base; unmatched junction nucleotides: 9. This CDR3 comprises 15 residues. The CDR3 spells CATKSGTENTGELFF. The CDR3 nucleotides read TGTGCCACCAAGTCGGGGACAGAGAACACCGGGGAGCTGTTTTTT.

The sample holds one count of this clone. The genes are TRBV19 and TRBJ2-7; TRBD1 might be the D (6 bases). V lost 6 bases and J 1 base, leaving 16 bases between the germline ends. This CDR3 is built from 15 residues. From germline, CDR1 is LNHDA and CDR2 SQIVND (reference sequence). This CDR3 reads CASREQGARSYEQYF. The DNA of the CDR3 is TGTGCCAGTAGGGAACAGGGAGCAAGATCCTACGAGCAGTACTTC.

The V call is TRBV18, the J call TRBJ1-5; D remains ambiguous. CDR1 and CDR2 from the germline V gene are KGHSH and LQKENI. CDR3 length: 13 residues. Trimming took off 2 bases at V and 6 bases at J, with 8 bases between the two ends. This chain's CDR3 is CASSPDGSQPQHF. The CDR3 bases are TGTGCCAGCTCACCAGATGGGAGTCAGCCCCAGCATTTT.

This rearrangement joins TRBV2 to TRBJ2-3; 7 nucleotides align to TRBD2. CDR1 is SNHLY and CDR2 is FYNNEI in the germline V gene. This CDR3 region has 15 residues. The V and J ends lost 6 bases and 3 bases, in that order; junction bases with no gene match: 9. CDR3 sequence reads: CASSDTGLPTDTQYF. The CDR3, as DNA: TGTGCCAGCAGCGACACGGGACTACCAACAGATACGCAGTATTTT. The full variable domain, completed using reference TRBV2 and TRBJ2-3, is EPEVTQTPSHQVTQMGQEVILRCVPISNHLYFYWYRQILGQKVEFLVSFYNNEISEKSEIFDDQFSVERPDGSNFTLKIRSTKLEDSAMYFCASSDTGLPTDTQYFGPGTRLTVL.

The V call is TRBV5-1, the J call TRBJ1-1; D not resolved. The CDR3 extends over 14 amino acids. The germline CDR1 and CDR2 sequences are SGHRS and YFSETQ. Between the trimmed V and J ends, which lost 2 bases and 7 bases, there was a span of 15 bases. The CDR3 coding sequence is TGCGCCAGCAGCTTCGAGGGTTGGATTAATGAAGCTTTCTTT. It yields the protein CASSFEGWINEAFF.

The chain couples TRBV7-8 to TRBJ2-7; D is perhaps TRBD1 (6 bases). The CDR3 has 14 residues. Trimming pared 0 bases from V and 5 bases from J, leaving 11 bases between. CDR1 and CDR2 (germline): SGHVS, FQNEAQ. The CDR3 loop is CASSLAGRGNEQYF. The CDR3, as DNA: TGTGCCAGCAGCTTAGCGGGCAGGGGAAACGAGCAGTACTTC.

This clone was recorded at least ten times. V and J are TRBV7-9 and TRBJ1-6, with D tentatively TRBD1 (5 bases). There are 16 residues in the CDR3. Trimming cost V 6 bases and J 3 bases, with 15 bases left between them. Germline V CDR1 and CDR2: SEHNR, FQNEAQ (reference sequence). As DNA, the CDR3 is TGTGCCAGCAGTGAAGGATCAGGGTTCTATAATTCACCCCTCCACTTT. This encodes CASSEGSGFYNSPLHF.

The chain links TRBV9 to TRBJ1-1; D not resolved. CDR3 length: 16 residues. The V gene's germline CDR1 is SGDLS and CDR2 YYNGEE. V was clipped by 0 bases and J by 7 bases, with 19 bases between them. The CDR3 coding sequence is TGTGCCAGCAGCGTAGCCGATACGGGCGGGGTAGTTGAAGCTTTCTTT. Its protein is CASSVADTGGVVEAFF.

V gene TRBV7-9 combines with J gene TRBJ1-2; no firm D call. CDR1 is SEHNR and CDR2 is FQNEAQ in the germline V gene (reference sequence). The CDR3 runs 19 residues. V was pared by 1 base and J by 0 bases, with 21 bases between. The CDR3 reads CASSLGHYFNPRTNYGYTF. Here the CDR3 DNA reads TGTGCCAGCAGCTTAGGTCACTACTTCAACCCCCGGACTAACTATGGCTACACCTTC.

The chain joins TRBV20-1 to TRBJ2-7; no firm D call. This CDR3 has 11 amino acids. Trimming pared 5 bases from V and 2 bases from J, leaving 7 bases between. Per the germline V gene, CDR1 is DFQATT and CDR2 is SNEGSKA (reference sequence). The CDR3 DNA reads TGCAGTGCTGACAATACCTACGAGCAGTACTTC. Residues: CSADNTYEQYF.

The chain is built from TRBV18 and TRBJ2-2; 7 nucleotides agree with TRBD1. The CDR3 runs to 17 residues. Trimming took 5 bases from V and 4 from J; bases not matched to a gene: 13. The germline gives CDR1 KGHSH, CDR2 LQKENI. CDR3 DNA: TGTGCCAGCTCAACTGACCGGGACAGATCATCCACCGGGGAGCTGTTTTTT. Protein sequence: CASSTDRDRSSTGELFF.

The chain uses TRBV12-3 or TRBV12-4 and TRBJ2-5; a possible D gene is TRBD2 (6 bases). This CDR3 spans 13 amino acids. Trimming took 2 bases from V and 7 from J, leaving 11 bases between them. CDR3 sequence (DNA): TGTGCCAGCAGTTTACGGGGGAAGGGGACCCAGTACTTC. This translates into CASSLRGKGTQYF.

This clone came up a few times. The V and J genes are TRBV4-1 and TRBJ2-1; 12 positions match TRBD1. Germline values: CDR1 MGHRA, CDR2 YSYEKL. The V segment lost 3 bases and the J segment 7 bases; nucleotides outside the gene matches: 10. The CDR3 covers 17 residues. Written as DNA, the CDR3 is TGCGCCAGCAGCCAGGACACCGGGACAGGGGGCTATAATGAGCAGTTCTTC. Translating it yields CASSQDTGTGGYNEQFF.

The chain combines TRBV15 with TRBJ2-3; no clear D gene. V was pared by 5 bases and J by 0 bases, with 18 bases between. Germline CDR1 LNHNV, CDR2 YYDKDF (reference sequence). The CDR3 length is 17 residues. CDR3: CATSDTLRKPSTDTQYF. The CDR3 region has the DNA TGTGCCACCAGCGATACTTTGCGGAAGCCTAGCACAGATACGCAGTATTTT. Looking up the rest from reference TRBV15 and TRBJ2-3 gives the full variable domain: DAMVIQNPRYQVTQFGKPVTLSCSQTLNHNVMYWYQQKSSQAPKLLFHYYDKDFNNEADTPDNFQSRRPNTSFCFLDIRSPGLGDTAMYLCATSDTLRKPSTDTQYFGPGTRLTVL.

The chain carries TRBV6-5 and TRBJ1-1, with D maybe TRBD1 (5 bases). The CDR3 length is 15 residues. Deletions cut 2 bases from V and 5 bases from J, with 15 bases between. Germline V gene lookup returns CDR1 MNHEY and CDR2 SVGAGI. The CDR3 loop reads CASSYLPKGETEAFF. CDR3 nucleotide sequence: TGTGCCAGCAGTTACCTGCCGAAAGGGGAAACTGAAGCTTTCTTT.

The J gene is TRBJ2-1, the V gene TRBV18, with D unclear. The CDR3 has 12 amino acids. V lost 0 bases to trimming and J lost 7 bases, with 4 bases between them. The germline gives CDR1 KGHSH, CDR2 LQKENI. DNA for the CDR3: TGTGCCAGCTCACCACCGTCAAATGAGCAGTTCTTC. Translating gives CASSPPSNEQFF.

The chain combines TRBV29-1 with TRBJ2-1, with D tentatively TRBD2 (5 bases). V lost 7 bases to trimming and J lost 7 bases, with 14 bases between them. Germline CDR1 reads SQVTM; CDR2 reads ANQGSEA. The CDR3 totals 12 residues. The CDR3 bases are TGCAGCGCCCTCCTGGGCGGGAATGAGCAGTTCTTC. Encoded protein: CSALLGGNEQFF.

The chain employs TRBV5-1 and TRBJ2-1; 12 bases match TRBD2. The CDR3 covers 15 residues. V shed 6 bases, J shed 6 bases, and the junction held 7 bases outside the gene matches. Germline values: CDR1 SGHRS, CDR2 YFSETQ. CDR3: CASTRRTSGVNEQFF. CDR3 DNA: TGCGCCAGCACCCGGCGGACTAGCGGGGTCAATGAGCAGTTCTTC. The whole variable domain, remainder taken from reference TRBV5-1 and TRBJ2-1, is KAGVTQTPRYLIKTRGQQVTLSCSPISGHRSVSWYQQTPGQGLQFLFEYFSETQRNKGNFPGRFSGRQFSNSRSEMNVSTLELGDSALYLCASTRRTSGVNEQFFGPGTRLTVL.

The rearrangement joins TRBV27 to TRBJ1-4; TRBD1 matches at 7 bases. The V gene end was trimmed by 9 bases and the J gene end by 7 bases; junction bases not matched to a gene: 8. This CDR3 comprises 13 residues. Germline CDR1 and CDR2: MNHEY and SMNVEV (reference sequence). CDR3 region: CASGGQIREKLFF. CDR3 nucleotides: TGTGCCAGTGGGGGACAGATTCGTGAAAAACTGTTTTTT.

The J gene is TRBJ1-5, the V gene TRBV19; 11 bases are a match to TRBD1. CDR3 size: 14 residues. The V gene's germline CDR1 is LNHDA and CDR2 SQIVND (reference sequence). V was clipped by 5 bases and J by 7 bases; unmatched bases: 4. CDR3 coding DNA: TGTGCCAGTAGTGCCGGGACAGGGGGACAGCCCCAGCATTTT. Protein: CASSAGTGGQPQHF. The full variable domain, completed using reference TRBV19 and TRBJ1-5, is DGGITQSPKYLFRKEGQNVTLSCEQNLNHDAMYWYRQDPGQGLRLIYYSQIVNDFQKGDIAEGYSVSREKKESFPLTVTSAQKNPTAFYLCASSAGTGGQPQHFGDGTRLSIL.

As DNA, the CDR3 is TGCGCCAGCAGCCAACCGGACAGGGGACAGCCCCAGCATTTT. The encoded protein is CASSQPDRGQPQHF. V and J are TRBV4-1 and TRBJ1-5, with 9 bases aligning to TRBD1. With V trimmed by 2 bases and J by 7 bases, 3 bases remained unmatched. The V gene's germline CDR1 is MGHRA and CDR2 YSYEKL. The CDR3 contains 14 residues.

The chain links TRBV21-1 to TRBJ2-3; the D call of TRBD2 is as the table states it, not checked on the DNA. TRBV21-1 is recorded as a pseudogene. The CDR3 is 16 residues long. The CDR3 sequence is CASSTGRFFSTDTQYF. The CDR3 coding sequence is TGTGCCAGCAGCACGGGTAGATTTTTCTCCACAGATACGCAGTATTTT.

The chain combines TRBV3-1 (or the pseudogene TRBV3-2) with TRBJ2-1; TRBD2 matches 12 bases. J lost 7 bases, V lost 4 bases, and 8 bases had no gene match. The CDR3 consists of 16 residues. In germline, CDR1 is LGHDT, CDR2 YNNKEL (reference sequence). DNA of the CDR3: TGTGCCAGCAGCCGAGCGACTAGCGGGGGATCTAATGAGCAGTTCTTC. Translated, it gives CASSRATSGGSNEQFF.

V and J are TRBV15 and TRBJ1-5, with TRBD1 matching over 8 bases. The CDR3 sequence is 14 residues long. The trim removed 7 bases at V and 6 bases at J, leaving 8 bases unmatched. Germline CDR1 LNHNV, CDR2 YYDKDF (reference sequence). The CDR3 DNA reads TGTGCCACCAAAGGACAGGGAGTGACTCAGCCCCAGCATTTT. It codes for CATKGQGVTQPQHF.

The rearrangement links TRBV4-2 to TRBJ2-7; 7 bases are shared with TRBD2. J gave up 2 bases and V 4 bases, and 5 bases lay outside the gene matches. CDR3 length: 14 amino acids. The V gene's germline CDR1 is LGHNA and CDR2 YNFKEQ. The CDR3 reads CASSPGGSAYEQYF. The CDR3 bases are TGTGCCAGCAGCCCCGGGGGGTCGGCCTACGAGCAGTACTTC.

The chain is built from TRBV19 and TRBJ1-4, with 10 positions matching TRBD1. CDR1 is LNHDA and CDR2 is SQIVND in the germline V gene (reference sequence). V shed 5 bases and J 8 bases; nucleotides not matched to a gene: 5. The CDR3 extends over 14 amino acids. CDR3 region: CASSSRTGGEKLFF. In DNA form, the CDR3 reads TGTGCCAGTAGTTCCCGGACAGGGGGGGAAAAACTGTTTTTT.

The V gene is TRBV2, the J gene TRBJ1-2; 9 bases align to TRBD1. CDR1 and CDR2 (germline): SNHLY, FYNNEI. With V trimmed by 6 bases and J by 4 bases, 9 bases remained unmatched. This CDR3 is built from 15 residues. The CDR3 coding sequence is TGTGCCAGCAGGGGGGAGGGACAGGGATCCTATGGCTACACCTTC. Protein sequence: CASRGEGQGSYGYTF.

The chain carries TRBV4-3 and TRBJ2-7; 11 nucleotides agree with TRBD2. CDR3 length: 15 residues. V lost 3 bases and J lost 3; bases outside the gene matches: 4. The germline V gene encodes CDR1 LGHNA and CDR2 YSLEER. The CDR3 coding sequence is TGCGCCAGCAGCCAGCTAGCGGGGGGTATCTACGAGCAGTACTTC. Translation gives CASSQLAGGIYEQYF.

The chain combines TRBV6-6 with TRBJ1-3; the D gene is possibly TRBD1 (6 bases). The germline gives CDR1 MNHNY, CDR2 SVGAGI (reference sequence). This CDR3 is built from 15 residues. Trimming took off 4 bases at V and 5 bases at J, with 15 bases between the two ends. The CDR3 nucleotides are TGTGCCAGCAGTTCCCACGGACAGCAAAGAAACACCATATATTTT. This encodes CASSSHGQQRNTIYF.

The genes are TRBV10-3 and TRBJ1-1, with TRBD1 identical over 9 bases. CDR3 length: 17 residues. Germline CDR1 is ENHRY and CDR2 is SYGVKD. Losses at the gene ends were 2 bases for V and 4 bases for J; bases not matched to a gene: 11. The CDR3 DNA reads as TGTGCCATCAGTGAGACTACGTCGGACAGGGGAGTCACTGAAGCTTTCTTT. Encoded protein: CAISETTSDRGVTEAFF.

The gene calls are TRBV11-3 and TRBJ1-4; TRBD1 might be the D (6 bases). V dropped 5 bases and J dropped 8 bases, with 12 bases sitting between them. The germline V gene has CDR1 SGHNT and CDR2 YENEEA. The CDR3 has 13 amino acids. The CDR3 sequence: CASSAGGAEKLFF. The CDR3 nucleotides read TGTGCCAGCAGCGCGGGGGGGGCCGAAAAACTGTTTTTT. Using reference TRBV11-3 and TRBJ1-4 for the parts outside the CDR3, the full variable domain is EAGVVQSPRYKIIEKKQPVAFWCNPISGHNTLYWYLQNLGQGPELLIRYENEEAVDDSQLPKDRFSAERLKGVDSTLKIQPAELGDSAVYLCASSAGGAEKLFFGSGTQLSVL.

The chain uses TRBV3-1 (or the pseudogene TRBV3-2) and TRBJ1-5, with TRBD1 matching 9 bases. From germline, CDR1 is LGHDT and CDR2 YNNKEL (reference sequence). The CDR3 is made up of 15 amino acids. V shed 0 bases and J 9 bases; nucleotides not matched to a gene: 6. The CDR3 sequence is CASSQEQGAQAPQHF. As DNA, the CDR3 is TGTGCCAGCAGCCAAGAACAGGGGGCTCAGGCGCCCCAGCATTTT.